The entry that follows covers one T cell receptor (beta chain) sequence. Its antigen is undetermined. The data belong to a study of CD8+CD57+ T cells in acquired aplastic anemia. Looking at the study overall: DNA from sorted CD4+ and CD8+ cells averaged 3.2 ug.

Study results and caveats: The same twenty-nine CD8+ CDR3 sequences occurred in patients and in controls.

Profiles of TCR beta VDJ and CDR3 were generated from a genomic DNA template. TCRdb passed the reads through MiXCR, listing each CDR3 protein once. The sample holds fewer than 200,000 distinct CDR3 sequences, 71% seen once. The V end was cut by 6 bases, the J end by 5 bases, with 11 bases between. The CDR3 runs 12 residues. The germline CDR1 and CDR2 sequences are SGHRS and YFSETQ. Those patients picked for sequencing had displayed CD8+CD57+ cell expansion on flow cytometry. A severe acquired aplastic anemia diagnosis applied to all patients. Patients were treatment-naive when blood was sampled. V usage is TRBV5-1 and J usage is TRBJ1-1, with D perhaps matching TRBD1 (5 bases). This TCR came from a human donor with aplastic anemia. The sequencing sample was made of sorted CD4+, CD8+, or CD8+CD57+ T cells (not recorded which) from PBMCs. CDR3 DNA sequence: TGCGCCAGCACCTCGGGGGGTACTGAAGCTTTCTTT. Amino acids: CASTSGGTEAFF.